These T cell receptor beta chains were read from a single sample in a study of tumor and adjacent non-tumor tissue in lung cancer. Each CDR3 protein gets one entry after TCRdb re-called the multiplex PCR reads with MiXCR. The table records just over 200,000 distinct CDR3 sequences, 60% to 85% of them present only once. The sample comprised lung tumor tissue. The source is a man aged 55 to 69 with non-small cell lung cancer. Each CDR3 is given without its conserved first and last residue. Fields, in order: J gene, V gene, CDR3 protein.

j_call: TRBJ2-3
v_call: TRBV20-1
cdr3_aa: SARGAKGNTDPQY

j_call: TRBJ2-1
v_call: TRBV20-1
cdr3_aa: SATSAGGGVNEQT

j_call: TRBJ2-7
v_call: TRBV6-7
cdr3_aa: ASIPTSGNHEQY

j_call: TRBJ1-1
v_call: TRBV29-1
cdr3_aa: SVKVNRGLEAF

j_call: TRBJ1-5
v_call: TRBV11-2
cdr3_aa: ASSSRQGQPQH

j_call: TRBJ1-4
v_call: TRBV11-3
cdr3_aa: ASKSGHSKKDNEKLF

j_call: TRBJ1-5
v_call: TRBV5-5
cdr3_aa: ASSPYRAQPQH

j_call: TRBJ1-1
v_call: TRBV20-1
cdr3_aa: SARDRWGMNTEAL

j_call: TRBJ1-4
v_call: TRBV29-1
cdr3_aa: SILLRNEKLF

j_call: TRBJ2-1
v_call: TRBV4-1
cdr3_aa: ASSQKVIAEYHEQF

j_call: TRBJ2-5
v_call: TRBV6-5
cdr3_aa: ASSYSRGVKETHY

j_call: TRBJ1-3
v_call: TRBV11-2
cdr3_aa: VSSLTSRDSGGNTIY

j_call: TRBJ2-2
v_call: TRBV18
cdr3_aa: DSSPRQTGASGELF

j_call: TRBJ2-3
v_call: TRBV6-6
cdr3_aa: TSSYLGQNTDTQY

j_call: TRBJ1-5
v_call: TRBV6-1
cdr3_aa: AIGVWNQSQH

j_call: TRBJ2-3
v_call: TRBV4-1
cdr3_aa: ASSGVYPGGDTQY

j_call: TRBJ2-7
v_call: TRBV5-6
cdr3_aa: ASSFPPIYYEQY

j_call: TRBJ2-1
v_call: TRBV20-1
cdr3_aa: SVAARRSRYGEKQF

j_call: TRBJ1-1
v_call: TRBV30
cdr3_aa: AWNEMRNEAF

j_call: TRBJ2-7
v_call: TRBV2
cdr3_aa: ASEADVSYEQY

j_call: TRBJ2-6
v_call: TRBV11-2
cdr3_aa: TGNPISGANVLT

j_call: TRBJ2-7
v_call: TRBV12-3/TRBV12-4
cdr3_aa: ASSSGHGNEQY

j_call: TRBJ2-1
v_call: TRBV20-1
cdr3_aa: CADSAGGPWNEQF

j_call: TRBJ2-5
v_call: TRBV5-1
cdr3_aa: VSSFGVVGETQY

j_call: TRBJ2-1
v_call: TRBV11-3
cdr3_aa: PSSPLQSYNEQF

j_call: TRBJ2-7
v_call: TRBV6-2/TRBV6-3
cdr3_aa: ASTYSRPYSHGEQY

j_call: TRBJ2-5
v_call: TRBV5-4
cdr3_aa: ASSLAGKETQY

j_call: TRBJ2-7
v_call: TRBV6-1
cdr3_aa: ATVGGTSGYEQY

j_call: TRBJ2-7
v_call: TRBV20-1
cdr3_aa: SARPGTKSYEQY

j_call: TRBJ1-1
v_call: TRBV29-1
cdr3_aa: NVAQGLPLNTEAF

j_call: TRBJ1-1
v_call: TRBV28
cdr3_aa: ASSPGEGEAF

j_call: TRBJ2-2
v_call: TRBV6-2/TRBV6-3
cdr3_aa: ASSTPGLTALNTGELL

j_call: TRBJ1-1
v_call: TRBV6-5
cdr3_aa: ASSSARGESF

j_call: TRBJ1-5
v_call: TRBV28
cdr3_aa: ASSFGGRRNQPQH

j_call: TRBJ2-1
v_call: TRBV20-1
cdr3_aa: SVKAGHRNEQF

j_call: TRBJ2-2
v_call: TRBV7-9
cdr3_aa: ASSLYTMVLRTGELF

j_call: TRBJ2-6
v_call: TRBV20-1
cdr3_aa: SARAVWGCTAGANVLT

j_call: TRBJ1-5
v_call: TRBV20-1
cdr3_aa: SATRGSNQPQH

j_call: TRBJ2-3
v_call: TRBV11-2
cdr3_aa: ASSWDYWRGVADTKY

j_call: TRBJ1-2
v_call: TRBV12-3/TRBV12-4
cdr3_aa: ASSLDKGYGYT

j_call: TRBJ2-5
v_call: TRBV29-1
cdr3_aa: SVVKASGGETQY

j_call: TRBJ2-1
v_call: TRBV11-3
cdr3_aa: ASSPVWWDVEQF

j_call: TRBJ2-7
v_call: TRBV20-1
cdr3_aa: SARGLADTLSYEQY

j_call: TRBJ2-1
v_call: TRBV20-1
cdr3_aa: RARPWGARSYNEQF

j_call: TRBJ2-7
v_call: TRBV20-1
cdr3_aa: SARVSGRLGEQY

j_call: TRBJ1-2
v_call: TRBV4-2
cdr3_aa: ASGQIAEETNYGYT

j_call: TRBJ1-2
v_call: TRBV4-3
cdr3_aa: ASSLSGRRYNGYI

j_call: TRBJ2-3
v_call: TRBV28
cdr3_aa: ASTEVGRRTDTQY

j_call: TRBJ1-2
v_call: TRBV5-1
cdr3_aa: ASSSAIGGNYGYT

j_call: TRBJ2-3
v_call: TRBV20-1
cdr3_aa: SARATLGLPLAGETDTQY

j_call: TRBJ2-5
v_call: TRBV4-3
cdr3_aa: ASSQDRTTQETQY

j_call: TRBJ1-6
v_call: TRBV12-3/TRBV12-4
cdr3_aa: ASSWDGLINSPLH

j_call: TRBJ2-2
v_call: TRBV6-2/TRBV6-3
cdr3_aa: ASIYSDTGELI

j_call: TRBJ2-7
v_call: TRBV6-1
cdr3_aa: ECRGSGSHYEQY

j_call: TRBJ1-5
v_call: TRBV12-3/TRBV12-4
cdr3_aa: AGSPSGGGQPQH

j_call: TRBJ2-1
v_call: TRBV20-1
cdr3_aa: SASVFGGRNELF

j_call: TRBJ1-2
v_call: TRBV20-1
cdr3_aa: SASRDSYGYN

j_call: TRBJ1-2
v_call: TRBV10-2
cdr3_aa: ASSEKASNYGYT

j_call: TRBJ1-2
v_call: TRBV6-5
cdr3_aa: ASTRKQAAYGYT

j_call: TRBJ2-5
v_call: TRBV20-1
cdr3_aa: SDSRTGQETQY